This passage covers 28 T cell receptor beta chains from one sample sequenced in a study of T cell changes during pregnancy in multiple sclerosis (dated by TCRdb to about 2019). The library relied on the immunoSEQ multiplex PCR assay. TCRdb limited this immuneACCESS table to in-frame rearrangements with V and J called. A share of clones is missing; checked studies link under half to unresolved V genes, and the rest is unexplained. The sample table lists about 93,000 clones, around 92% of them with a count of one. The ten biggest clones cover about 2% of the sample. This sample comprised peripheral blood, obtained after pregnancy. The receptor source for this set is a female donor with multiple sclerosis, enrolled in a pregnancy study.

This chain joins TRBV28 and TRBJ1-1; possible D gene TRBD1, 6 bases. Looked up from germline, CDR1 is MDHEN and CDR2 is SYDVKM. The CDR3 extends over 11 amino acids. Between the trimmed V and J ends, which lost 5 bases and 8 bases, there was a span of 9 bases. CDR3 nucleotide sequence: TGTGCCAGCAGTGCCGGGACAGAAGCTTTCTTT. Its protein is CASSAGTEAFF.

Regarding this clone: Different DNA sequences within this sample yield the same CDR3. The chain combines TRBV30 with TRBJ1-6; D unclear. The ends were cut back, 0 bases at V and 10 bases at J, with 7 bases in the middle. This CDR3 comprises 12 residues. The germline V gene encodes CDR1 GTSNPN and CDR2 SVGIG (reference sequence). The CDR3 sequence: CAWSVRGSPLHF. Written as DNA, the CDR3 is TGTGCCTGGAGTGTCCGCGGCTCACCCCTCCACTTT.

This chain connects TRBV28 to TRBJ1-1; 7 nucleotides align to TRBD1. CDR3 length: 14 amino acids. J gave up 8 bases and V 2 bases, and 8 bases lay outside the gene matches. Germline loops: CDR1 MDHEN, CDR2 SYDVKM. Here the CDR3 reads CASSLERGRAEAFF. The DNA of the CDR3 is TGTGCCAGCAGTTTAGAGAGGGGGCGGGCGGAAGCTTTCTTT.

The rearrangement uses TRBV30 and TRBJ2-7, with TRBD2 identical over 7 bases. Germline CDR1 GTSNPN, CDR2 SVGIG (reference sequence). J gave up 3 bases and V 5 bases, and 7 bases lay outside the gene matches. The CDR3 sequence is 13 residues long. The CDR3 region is CAWAGVLFYEQYF. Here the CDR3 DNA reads TGTGCCTGGGCGGGAGTCTTATTCTACGAGCAGTACTTC.

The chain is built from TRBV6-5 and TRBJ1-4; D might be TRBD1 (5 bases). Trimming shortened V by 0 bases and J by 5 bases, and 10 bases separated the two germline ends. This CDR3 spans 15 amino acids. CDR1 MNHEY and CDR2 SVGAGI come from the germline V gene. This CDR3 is CASSYSDGGNEKLFF. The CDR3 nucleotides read TGTGCCAGCAGTTACTCCGATGGGGGGAATGAAAAACTGTTTTTT.

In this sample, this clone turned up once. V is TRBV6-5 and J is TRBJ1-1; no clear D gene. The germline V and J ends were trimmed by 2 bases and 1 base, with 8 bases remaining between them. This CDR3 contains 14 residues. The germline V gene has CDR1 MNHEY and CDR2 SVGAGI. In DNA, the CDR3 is TGTGCCAGCAGTTACATGGCGGAGAACACTGAAGCTTTCTTT. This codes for CASSYMAENTEAFF.

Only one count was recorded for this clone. The CDR3 coding sequence is TGTGCCAGCAGCCATACTAGCGGGGGGGGTGGAGATACGCAGTATTTT. It translates to CASSHTSGGGGDTQYF. This chain connects TRBV7-3 to TRBJ2-3; 13 positions agree with TRBD2. The CDR3 is 16 amino acids. After removal of 5 bases from V and 5 bases from J, the junction contained 7 bases not matched to a gene. Germline V lookup: CDR1 SGHTA, CDR2 FQGTGA.

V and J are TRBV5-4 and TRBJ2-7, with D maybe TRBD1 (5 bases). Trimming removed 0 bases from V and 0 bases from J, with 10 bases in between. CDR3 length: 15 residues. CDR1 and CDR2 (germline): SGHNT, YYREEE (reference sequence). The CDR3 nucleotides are TGTGCCAGCAGCTTGGGCCTCGACAGCTCCTACGAGCAGTACTTC. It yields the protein CASSLGLDSSYEQYF.

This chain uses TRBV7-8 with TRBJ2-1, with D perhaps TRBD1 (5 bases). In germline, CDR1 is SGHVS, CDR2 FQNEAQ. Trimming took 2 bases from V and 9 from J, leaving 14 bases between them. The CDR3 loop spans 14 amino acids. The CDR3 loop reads CASSLLARTGEQFF. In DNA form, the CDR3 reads TGTGCCAGCAGCTTATTAGCCAGAACAGGTGAGCAGTTCTTC. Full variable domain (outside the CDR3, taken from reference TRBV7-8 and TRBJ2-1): GAGVSQSPRYKVAKRGQDVALRCDPISGHVSLFWYQQALGQGPEFLTYFQNEAQLDKSGLPSDRFFAERPEGSVSTLKIQRTQQEDSAVYLCASSLLARTGEQFFGPGTRLTVL.

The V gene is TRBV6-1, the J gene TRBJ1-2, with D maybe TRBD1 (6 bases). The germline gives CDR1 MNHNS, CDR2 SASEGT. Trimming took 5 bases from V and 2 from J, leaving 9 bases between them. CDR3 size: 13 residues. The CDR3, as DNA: TGTGCCAGCAGTTCCGACAGGAACTATGGCTACACCTTC. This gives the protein CASSSDRNYGYTF.

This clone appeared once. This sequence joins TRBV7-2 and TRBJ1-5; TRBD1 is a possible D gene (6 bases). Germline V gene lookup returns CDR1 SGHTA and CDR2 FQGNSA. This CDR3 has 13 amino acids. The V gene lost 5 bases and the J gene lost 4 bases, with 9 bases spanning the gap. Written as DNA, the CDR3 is TGTGCCAGCAGCCTGGACAGAAATCAGCCCCAGCATTTT. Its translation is CASSLDRNQPQHF.

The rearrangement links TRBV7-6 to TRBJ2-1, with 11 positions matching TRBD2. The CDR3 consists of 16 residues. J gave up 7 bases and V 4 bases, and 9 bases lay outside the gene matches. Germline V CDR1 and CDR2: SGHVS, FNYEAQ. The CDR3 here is CASSYPLAGDSNEQFF. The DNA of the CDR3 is TGTGCCAGCAGCTACCCACTAGCGGGAGATTCGAATGAGCAGTTCTTC.

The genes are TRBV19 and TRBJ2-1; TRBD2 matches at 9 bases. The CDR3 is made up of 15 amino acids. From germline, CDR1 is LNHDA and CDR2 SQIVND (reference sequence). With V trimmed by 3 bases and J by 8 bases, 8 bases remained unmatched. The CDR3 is CASSIRAGGSDEQFF. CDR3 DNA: TGTGCCAGTAGTATCCGAGCGGGGGGTAGCGATGAGCAGTTCTTC.

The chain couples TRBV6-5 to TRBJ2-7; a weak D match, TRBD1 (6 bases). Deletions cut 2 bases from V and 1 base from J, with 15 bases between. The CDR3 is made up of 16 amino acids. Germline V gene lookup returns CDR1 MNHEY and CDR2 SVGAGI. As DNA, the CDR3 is TGTGCCAGCAGTTACGCCAGCGGACAGACGTCCTACGAGCAGTACTTC. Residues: CASSYASGQTSYEQYF.

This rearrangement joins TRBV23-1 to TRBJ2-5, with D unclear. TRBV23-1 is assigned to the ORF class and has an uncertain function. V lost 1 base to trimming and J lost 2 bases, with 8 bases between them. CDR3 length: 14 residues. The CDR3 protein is CASSQWSTQETQYF. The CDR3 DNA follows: TGCGCCAGCAGTCAATGGTCCACACAAGAGACCCAGTACTTC.

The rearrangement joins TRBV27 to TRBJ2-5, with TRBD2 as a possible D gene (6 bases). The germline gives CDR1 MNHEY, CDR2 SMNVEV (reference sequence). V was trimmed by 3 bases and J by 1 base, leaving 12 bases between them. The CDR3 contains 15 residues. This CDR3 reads CASSFATGSQETQYF. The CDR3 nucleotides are TGTGCCAGCAGTTTCGCAACCGGGAGCCAAGAGACCCAGTACTTC.

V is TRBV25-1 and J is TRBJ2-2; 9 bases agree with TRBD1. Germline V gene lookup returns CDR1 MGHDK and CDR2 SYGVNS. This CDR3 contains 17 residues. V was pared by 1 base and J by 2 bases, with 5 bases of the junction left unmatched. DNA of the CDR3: TGTGCCAGCAGTGAATGGACAGGGGCCACAAACACCGGGGAGCTGTTTTTT. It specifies CASSEWTGATNTGELFF.

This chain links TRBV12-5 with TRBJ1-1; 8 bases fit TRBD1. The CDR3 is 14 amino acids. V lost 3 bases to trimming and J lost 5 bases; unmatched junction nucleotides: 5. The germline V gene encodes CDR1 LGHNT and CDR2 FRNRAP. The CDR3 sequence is CASGFRGRDTEAFF. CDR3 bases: TGTGCTAGTGGTTTCAGGGGGCGTGATACTGAAGCTTTCTTT.

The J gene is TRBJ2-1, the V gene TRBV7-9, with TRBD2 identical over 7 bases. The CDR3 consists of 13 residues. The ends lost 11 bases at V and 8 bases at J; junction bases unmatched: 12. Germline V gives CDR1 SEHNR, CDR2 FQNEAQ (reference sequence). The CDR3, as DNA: TGTGCCGCGAGTGGCGGGGGTGGTGATGAGCAGTTCTTC. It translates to CAASGGGGDEQFF.

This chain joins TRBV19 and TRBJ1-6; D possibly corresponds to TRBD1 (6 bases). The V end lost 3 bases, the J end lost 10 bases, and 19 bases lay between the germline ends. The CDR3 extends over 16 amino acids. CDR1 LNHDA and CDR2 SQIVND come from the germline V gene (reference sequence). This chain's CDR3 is CASSIGGQINDSPLHF. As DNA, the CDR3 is TGTGCCAGTAGTATCGGCGGACAGATAAACGACTCACCCCTCCACTTT.

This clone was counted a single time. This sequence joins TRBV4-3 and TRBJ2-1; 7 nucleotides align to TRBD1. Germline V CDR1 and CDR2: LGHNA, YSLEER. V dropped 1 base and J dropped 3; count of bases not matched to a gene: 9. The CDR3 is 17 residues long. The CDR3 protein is CASSQAFGQGDYNEQFF. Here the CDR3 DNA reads TGCGCCAGCAGCCAAGCCTTCGGCCAGGGGGACTACAATGAGCAGTTCTTC.

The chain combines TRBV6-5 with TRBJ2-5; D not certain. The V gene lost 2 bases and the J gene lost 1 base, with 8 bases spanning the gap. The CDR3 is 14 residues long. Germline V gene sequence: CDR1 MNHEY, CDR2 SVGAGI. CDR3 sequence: CASSYVGAQETQYF. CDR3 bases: TGTGCCAGCAGTTACGTTGGAGCCCAAGAGACCCAGTACTTC.

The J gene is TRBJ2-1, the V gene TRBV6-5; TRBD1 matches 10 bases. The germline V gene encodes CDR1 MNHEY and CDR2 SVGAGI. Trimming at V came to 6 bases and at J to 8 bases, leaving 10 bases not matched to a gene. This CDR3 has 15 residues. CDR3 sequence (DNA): TGTGCCAGCAGCCCCTCGGGACAGGGGTGGGATGAGCAGTTCTTC. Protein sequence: CASSPSGQGWDEQFF.

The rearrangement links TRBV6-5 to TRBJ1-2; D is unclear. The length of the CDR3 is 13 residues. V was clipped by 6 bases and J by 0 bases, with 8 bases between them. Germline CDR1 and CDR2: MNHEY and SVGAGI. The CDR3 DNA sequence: TGTGCCAGCAGCAGAGACTCTAACTATGGCTACACCTTC. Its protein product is CASSRDSNYGYTF.

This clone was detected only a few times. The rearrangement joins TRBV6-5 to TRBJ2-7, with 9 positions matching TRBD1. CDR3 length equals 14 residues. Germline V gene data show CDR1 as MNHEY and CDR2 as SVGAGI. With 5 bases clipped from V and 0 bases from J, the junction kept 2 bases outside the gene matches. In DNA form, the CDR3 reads TGTGCCAGCAGTCCGGGACAGGGCTCCTACGAGCAGTACTTC. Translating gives CASSPGQGSYEQYF.

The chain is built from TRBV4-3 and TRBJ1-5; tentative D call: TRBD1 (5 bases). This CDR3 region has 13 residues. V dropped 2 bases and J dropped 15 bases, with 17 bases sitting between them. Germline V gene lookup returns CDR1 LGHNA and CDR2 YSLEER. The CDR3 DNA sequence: TGCGCCAGCAGCCAATCGGTTACAGGACCCTTGCATTTT. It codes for CASSQSVTGPLHF.

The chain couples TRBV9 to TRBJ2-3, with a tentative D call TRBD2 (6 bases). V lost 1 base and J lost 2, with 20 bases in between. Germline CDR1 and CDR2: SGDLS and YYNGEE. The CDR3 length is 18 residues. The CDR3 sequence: CASSVHPQGWRDTDTQYF. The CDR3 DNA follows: TGTGCCAGCAGCGTACACCCCCAGGGTTGGCGGGACACAGATACGCAGTATTTT.

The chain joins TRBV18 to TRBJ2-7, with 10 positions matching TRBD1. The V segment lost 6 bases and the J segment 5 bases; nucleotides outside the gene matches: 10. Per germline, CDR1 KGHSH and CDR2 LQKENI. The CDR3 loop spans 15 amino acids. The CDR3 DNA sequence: TGTGCCAGCTCTCTGGCCGGGACAGGGGTCCACGAGCAGTACTTC. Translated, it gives CASSLAGTGVHEQYF. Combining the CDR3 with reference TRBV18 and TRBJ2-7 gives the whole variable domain NAGVMQNPRHLVRRRGQEARLRCSPMKGHSHVYWYRQLPEEGLKFMVYLQKENIIDESGMPKERFSAEFPKEGPSILRIQQVVRGDSAAYFCASSLAGTGVHEQYFGPGTRLTVT.